The 31 T cell receptor beta chains reported below all come from one sample, sequenced in a study of shared clonotypes between healthy human individuals. Generated by immunoSEQ multiplex PCR, the TCRdb table keeps only in-frame clones and is missing some. This sample has fewer than 3 million clones, with 85% to 95% found just once. Source material: naive CD4+ T cells from PBMCs. Described subset: CD45RA+ positively selected. The receptors shown here come from a man between 18 and 35 years old in good health. Some clones in this sample may be carry-over from other donors' samples.

The rearrangement links TRBV2 to TRBJ2-7, with a tentative D call TRBD1 (5 bases). CDR1 is SNHLY and CDR2 is FYNNEI in the germline V gene. The V end lost 4 bases, the J end lost 4 bases, and 17 bases lay between the germline ends. This CDR3 has 15 amino acids. The CDR3 reads CASSASGHPLYEQYF. The CDR3 DNA reads as TGTGCCAGCAGTGCCTCTGGACATCCCCTATACGAGCAGTACTTC.

CDR3 nucleotides: TGTGCCTGGAGTGACAAGTCGACGGCAAATCAGCCCCAGCATTTT. Encoded protein: CAWSDKSTANQPQHF. This rearrangement joins TRBV30 to TRBJ1-5; D gene ambiguous. This CDR3 region has 15 residues. V was cut by 1 base and J by 4 bases, with 14 bases left in between. From germline, CDR1 is GTSNPN and CDR2 SVGIG (reference sequence).

This clone was seen just once. Other DNA sequences in the sample encode the same CDR3. The chain links TRBV11-3 to TRBJ2-2; D call uncertain. V was pared by 5 bases and J by 0 bases, with 7 bases between. The CDR3 runs to 14 residues. The germline CDR1 and CDR2 sequences are SGHNT and YENEEA. This CDR3 reads CASSPGPNTGELFF. Written as DNA, the CDR3 is TGTGCCAGCAGCCCCGGTCCGAACACCGGGGAGCTGTTTTTT.

J is TRBJ2-3 and V is TRBV5-1, with D unresolved. The germline V and J ends were trimmed by 0 bases and 0 bases, with 8 bases remaining between them. This CDR3 is built from 15 residues. Germline CDR1 SGHRS, CDR2 YFSETQ. For the CDR3, the DNA is TGCGCCAGCAGCTTGGCATATGCTAGCACAGATACGCAGTATTTT. This translates into CASSLAYASTDTQYF.

The rearrangement uses TRBV7-8 and TRBJ2-7; D tentatively reads TRBD1 or TRBD2 (7 bases each). CDR1 is SGHVS and CDR2 is FQNEAQ in the germline V gene. The V gene lost 4 bases and the J gene lost 0 bases, with 16 bases spanning the gap. This CDR3 has 16 residues. This CDR3 is CASSSQTGTISYEQYF. For the CDR3, the DNA is TGTGCCAGCAGCTCGCAGACAGGGACTATCTCCTACGAGCAGTACTTC.

J is TRBJ2-4 and V is TRBV19; perhaps TRBD2 as D (6 bases). Germline V gene data show CDR1 as LNHDA and CDR2 as SQIVND (reference sequence). The CDR3 runs to 17 residues. Trimming took off 5 bases at V and 2 bases at J, with 19 bases between the two ends. CDR3 protein: CASSPLRDGSPKNIQYF. CDR3 DNA sequence: TGTGCCAGTAGTCCCCTCCGGGACGGGAGCCCCAAAAACATTCAGTACTTC.

The chain employs TRBV28 and TRBJ2-2, with D possibly being TRBD2 (5 bases). Trimming took off 2 bases at V and 4 bases at J, with 11 bases between the two ends. CDR1 is MDHEN and CDR2 is SYDVKM in the germline V gene. The CDR3 spans 15 residues. The CDR3 sequence: CASSLGSRGTGELFF. The CDR3, as DNA: TGTGCCAGCAGTTTAGGGAGTAGAGGCACCGGGGAGCTGTTTTTT.

The V gene is TRBV18, the J gene TRBJ1-4; possibly TRBD1 for D (5 bases). This CDR3 spans 15 amino acids. Looked up from germline, CDR1 is KGHSH and CDR2 is LQKENI. Trimming cost V 3 bases and J 8 bases, with 16 bases left between them. The CDR3 DNA follows: TGTGCCAGCTCACCCCAAGGGCAGGGCCAGGAAAAACTGTTTTTT. Protein product: CASSPQGQGQEKLFF.

This chain links TRBV2 with TRBJ2-5, with D possibly matching TRBD1 (6 bases). The germline V gene has CDR1 SNHLY and CDR2 FYNNEI. The CDR3 contains 12 residues. The V and J ends lost 6 bases and 5 bases respectively, with 10 bases between them. CDR3 loop: CASRGDRETQYF. DNA of the CDR3: TGTGCCAGCAGGGGAGACAGGGAGACCCAGTACTTC.

The chain joins TRBV6-6 to TRBJ2-7; D may be TRBD1 (6 bases). Germline assignment: CDR1 MNHNY and CDR2 SVGAGI (reference sequence). The germline V and J ends were trimmed by 5 bases and 3 bases, with 14 bases remaining between them. CDR3 length: 14 amino acids. For the CDR3, the DNA is TGTGCCAGCAGTACCTCCGGGACATACTACGAGCAGTACTTC. As protein: CASSTSGTYYEQYF.

The rearrangement links TRBV4-3 to TRBJ2-1, with D perhaps TRBD1 (6 bases). This CDR3 has 16 residues. V was shortened by 2 bases and J by 7 bases, with 18 bases between the two germline ends. From germline, CDR1 is LGHNA and CDR2 YSLEER. CDR3 protein: CASSQSTGPLANEQFF. The CDR3 DNA reads TGCGCCAGCAGCCAATCTACAGGGCCTCTTGCAAATGAGCAGTTCTTC.

The chain couples TRBV6-6 to TRBJ2-3, with D uncertain. CDR1 MNHNY and CDR2 SVGAGI come from the germline V gene (reference sequence). The CDR3 runs to 13 residues. Deletions cut 2 bases from V and 3 bases from J, with 6 bases between. This CDR3 reads CASSYDLTDTQYF. The CDR3 bases are TGTGCCAGCAGTTACGACTTAACAGATACGCAGTATTTT.

The chain joins TRBV28 to TRBJ2-7; D remains ambiguous. This CDR3 is 13 amino acids long. Per germline, CDR1 MDHEN and CDR2 SYDVKM. Trimming left V 6 bases short and J 6 bases short, with 15 bases between. The CDR3 here is CASSQAGWLEQYF. The CDR3 nucleotides read TGTGCCAGCAGCCAGGCCGGGTGGCTCGAGCAGTACTTC.

This chain uses TRBV10-1 with TRBJ2-1; 8 bases are shared with TRBD2. Trimming took 5 bases from V and 7 from J; bases not matched to a gene: 13. CDR1 is WNHNN and CDR2 is SYGVQD in the germline V gene (reference sequence). This CDR3 has 16 amino acids. For the CDR3, the DNA is TGCGCCAGCAGTTCCTTCGGGCGGGAGGTTCGAAATGAGCAGTTCTTC. Its translation: CASSSFGREVRNEQFF.

DNA of the CDR3: TGTGCCAGCAGCTTAGCGGAGGGCTACGAGCAGTACTTC. Protein product: CASSLAEGYEQYF. The gene calls are TRBV7-6 and TRBJ2-7; D perhaps matches TRBD2 (6 bases). Between the trimmed V and J ends, which lost 0 bases and 3 bases, there was a span of 6 bases. The CDR3 is made up of 13 amino acids. Per germline, CDR1 SGHVS and CDR2 FNYEAQ.

This clone has just one count. This chain joins TRBV28 and TRBJ2-3, with D possibly matching TRBD2 (6 bases). In germline, CDR1 is MDHEN, CDR2 SYDVKM. The CDR3 has 12 amino acids. Deletions cut 8 bases from V and 4 bases from J, with 10 bases between. CDR3: CASFGSADTQYF. CDR3 nucleotides: TGTGCCAGCTTCGGGAGTGCAGATACGCAGTATTTT.

This chain uses TRBV9 with TRBJ2-5; 10 positions match TRBD1. The CDR3 contains 16 residues. Trimming at V came to 2 bases and at J to 4 bases, leaving 8 bases not matched to a gene. In germline, CDR1 is SGDLS, CDR2 YYNGEE. The CDR3 sequence is CASSVQGGQGIETQYF. The CDR3 bases are TGTGCCAGCAGCGTTCAAGGGGGACAGGGGATAGAGACCCAGTACTTC.

This chain joins TRBV7-3 and TRBJ2-1, with D tentatively TRBD2 (5 bases). V was cut by 5 bases and J by 8 bases, with 19 bases left in between. Germline V CDR1 and CDR2: SGHTA, FQGTGA. This CDR3 comprises 15 residues. As DNA, the CDR3 is TGTGCCAGCAGCCGCAGCGGAGGCCTGTTGGATGAGCAGTTCTTC. Protein product: CASSRSGGLLDEQFF.

The chain uses TRBV7-9 and TRBJ2-5, with D possibly matching TRBD1 (5 bases). Per the germline V gene, CDR1 is SEHNR and CDR2 is FQNEAQ (reference sequence). Trimming shortened V by 4 bases and J by 5 bases, and 14 bases separated the two germline ends. The CDR3 is 14 residues long. This CDR3 is CASSSRVSGETQYF. CDR3 nucleotides: TGTGCCAGCAGCTCCAGGGTTAGTGGGGAGACCCAGTACTTC.

On this clone itself: Other DNA sequences in this specimen translate into the identical CDR3. The chain recombines TRBV28 with TRBJ1-4, with 9 bases fitting TRBD1. The germline CDR1 and CDR2 sequences are MDHEN and SYDVKM. With V trimmed by 6 bases and J by 8 bases, 13 bases remained unmatched. CDR3 size: 16 residues. The CDR3 nucleotides are TGTGCCAGCAGCCTTCCCCGGACAGGGGAGAGGGAAAAACTGTTTTTT. Protein product: CASSLPRTGEREKLFF.

About this clone: This specimen includes other DNA sequences encoding the same CDR3. The rearrangement joins TRBV7-2 to TRBJ2-1; 9 bases are shared with TRBD2. Germline CDR1 SGHTA, CDR2 FQGNSA. This CDR3 spans 15 amino acids. V was pared by 2 bases and J by 4 bases, with 3 bases of the junction left unmatched. CDR3 in DNA: TGTGCCAGCAGCTTAAGGCGGGAGGGATACAATGAGCAGTTCTTC. Translating it yields CASSLRREGYNEQFF.

The chain links TRBV5-1 to TRBJ1-4; 8 bases map to TRBD1. V was pared by 4 bases and J by 7 bases, with 9 bases of the junction left unmatched. This CDR3 contains 15 residues. Germline values: CDR1 SGHRS, CDR2 YFSETQ. CDR3 sequence reads: CASSDPGGAGEKLFF. DNA for the CDR3: TGCGCCAGCAGCGATCCAGGGGGCGCGGGTGAAAAACTGTTTTTT.

The CDR3 sequence: CASSLGRVPAGYEQFF. In nucleotides, the CDR3 is TGTGCCAGCAGCCTCGGTAGGGTGCCCGCAGGGTACGAGCAGTTCTTC. The chain links TRBV11-2 to TRBJ2-1, with a weak D call TRBD1 (5 bases). The CDR3 is 16 amino acids. V shed 5 bases and J shed 10 bases, with 24 bases lying between them. Germline V gives CDR1 SGHAT, CDR2 FQNNGV.

The chain couples TRBV19 to TRBJ1-2; D is perhaps TRBD1 (6 bases). Between the trimmed V and J ends, which lost 5 bases and 4 bases, there was a span of 11 bases. The CDR3 sequence is 13 residues long. CDR1 LNHDA and CDR2 SQIVND come from the germline V gene (reference sequence). CDR3 residues: CASSDRDTYGYTF. CDR3 nucleotides: TGTGCCAGTAGTGACCGGGACACCTATGGCTACACCTTC.

The chain joins TRBV7-9 to TRBJ1-1, with D perhaps TRBD1 (6 bases). This CDR3 has 14 residues. V was pared by 5 bases and J by 3 bases, with 13 bases between. The germline gives CDR1 SEHNR, CDR2 FQNEAQ (reference sequence). CDR3 amino acids: CASSLGQSHTEAFF. In DNA form, the CDR3 reads TGTGCCAGCAGCCTCGGACAGAGCCACACTGAAGCTTTCTTT.

The genes are TRBV27 and TRBJ1-2; D is undetermined. Between the trimmed V and J ends, which lost 6 bases and 0 bases, there was a span of 17 bases. Germline CDR1 reads MNHEY; CDR2 reads SMNVEV (reference sequence). The CDR3 is 16 residues long. The CDR3 nucleotides read TGTGCCAGCAGGAACTTCGGTCGGGGTACTAACTATGGCTACACCTTC. Translating gives CASRNFGRGTNYGYTF.

The rearrangement uses TRBV29-1 and TRBJ1-1; a weak D match, TRBD1 (5 bases). Trimming cost V 2 bases and J 4 bases, with 14 bases left between them. Germline CDR1 reads SQVTM; CDR2 reads ANQGSEA. The CDR3 is 14 amino acids. The CDR3 nucleotides read TGCAGCGTTGAATGGCCAGGGAAAGTCACTGAAGCTTTCTTT. It translates to CSVEWPGKVTEAFF.

This chain links TRBV28 with TRBJ2-2; D possibly matches TRBD1 or TRBD2 (6 bases each). This CDR3 has 13 residues. Germline V gene lookup returns CDR1 MDHEN and CDR2 SYDVKM. V lost 7 bases and J 6 bases, leaving 12 bases between the germline ends. The CDR3 is CASTRGGPGELFF. CDR3 bases: TGTGCCAGCACCCGAGGGGGGCCCGGGGAGCTGTTTTTT.

This clone is a singleton in its sample. J is TRBJ2-5 and V is TRBV21-1; TRBD2, the table's D call, was not compared with the DNA. TRBV21-1 is a recognized pseudogene. The CDR3 spans 13 residues. CDR3 amino acids: CASTLGAQETQYF. For the CDR3, the DNA is TGTGCCAGCACTCTAGGCGCCCAAGAGACCCAGTACTTC.

This chain joins TRBV7-3 and TRBJ1-4; the D gene is possibly TRBD1 (6 bases). This CDR3 comprises 13 residues. V was cut by 3 bases and J by 8 bases, with 10 bases left in between. Germline V CDR1 and CDR2: SGHTA, FQGTGA. The CDR3 DNA reads as TGTGCCAGCAGCTTGGCTAGGGGGGAAAAACTGTTTTTT. Protein product: CASSLARGEKLFF.

Regarding this clone: Other DNA sequences in the same sample also yield this CDR3. The V gene is TRBV5-1, the J gene TRBJ2-3; D gene unclear. There are 14 residues in the CDR3. CDR1 is SGHRS and CDR2 is YFSETQ in the germline V gene. V lost 0 bases, J lost 2 bases, and 7 bases lay in between. The CDR3 region is CASSLGGFTDTQYF. The CDR3 DNA is TGCGCCAGCAGCTTGGGCGGCTTCACAGATACGCAGTATTTT.